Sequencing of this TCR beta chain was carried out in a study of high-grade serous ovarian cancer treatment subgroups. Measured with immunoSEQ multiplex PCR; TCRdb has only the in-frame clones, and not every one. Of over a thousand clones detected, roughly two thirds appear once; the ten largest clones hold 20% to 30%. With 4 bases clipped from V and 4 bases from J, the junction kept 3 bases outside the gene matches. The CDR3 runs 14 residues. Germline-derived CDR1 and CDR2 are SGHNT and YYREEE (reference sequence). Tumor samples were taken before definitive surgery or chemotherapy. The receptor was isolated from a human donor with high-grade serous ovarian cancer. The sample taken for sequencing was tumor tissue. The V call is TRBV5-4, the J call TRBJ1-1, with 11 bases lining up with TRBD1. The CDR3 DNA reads TGTGCCAGCAGCGAGGACAGGGGGCCCACTGAAGCTTTCTTT. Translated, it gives CASSEDRGPTEAFF.